The source of this TCR beta chain is a study of shared clonotypes between healthy human individuals. At the level of the study: CD8 memory received one plate per donor, CD8 naive two, CD4 memory three and CD4 naive three.

Splitting of each subset's genomic DNA was done evenly across several immunoSEQ plates. TCRdb's copy holds only in-frame clones and misses some; the assay was immunoSEQ multiplex PCR. The sample records about 1,800,000 clones, about 95% being singletons. Broader study findings: What limited the represented genetic and exposure-history diversity was the small number of donors.

The naive CD8 fraction comprised CD45RO-negative cells positively selected for CCR7 and excluded terminally differentiated effector memory CD45RA+ cells. Donors were Caucasian adults residing in Nashville, Tennessee, USA. Remarks on this clone: Its antigen remains unknown. Other DNA sequences within the sample encode an identical CDR3.

Germline CDR1 reads SGDLS; CDR2 reads YYNGEE. The CDR3 is made up of 15 amino acids. Trimming took 4 bases from V and 0 from J, leaving 10 bases between them. The specimen was naive CD8+ T cells sorted from blood. The chain recombines TRBV9 with TRBJ1-4; the D gene is possibly TRBD1 (5 bases). This sequence was found in a man aged 18-30 years in good health. This CDR3 is CASSPSGATNEKLFF. DNA for the CDR3: TGTGCCAGCAGCCCATCGGGGGCAACTAATGAAAAACTGTTTTTT. The complete variable domain, with remaining parts taken from reference TRBV9 and TRBJ1-4, reads DSGVTQTPKHLITATGQRVTLRCSPRSGDLSVYWYQQSLDQGLQFLIQYYNGEERAKGNILERFSAQQFPDLHSELNLSSLELGDSALYFCASSPSGATNEKLFFGSGTQLSVL.